The clone carrying this TCR beta chain was seen a few times. Its antigen remains unidentified. The authors ran a second PCR of about 7 to 12 cycles using a sample-barcoded 5' primer and a J-beta primer mix. Every cDNA molecule carried a tag from a template-switch adaptor bearing 12 random nucleotides. MiXCR was run by TCRdb on the 5' RACE reads, yielding one entry per CDR3 protein. The sample has over 600,000 distinct CDR3 sequences; about 56% are singletons. This entry is derived from a study of blood T cells in healthy people across ages. The wider study: There was about one barcoded beta molecule captured by template switching per two T cells. Whole-study results and caveats: Diversity figures based on one million T cells were deemed too low.

Every sample had a minimum of 6 million PBMCs isolated. The ends were cut back, 3 bases at V and 4 bases at J, with 13 bases in the middle. This CDR3 spans 14 amino acids. CDR1 is SQVTM and CDR2 is ANQGSEA in the germline V gene. The source of this sequence is a man aged 40-49 years in good health. The specimen sequenced was blood. The rearrangement links TRBV29-1 to TRBJ2-1; a possible D gene is TRBD2 (5 bases). CDR3 amino acids: CSVDGGGGYNEQFF. CDR3 bases: TGCAGCGTTGACGGAGGTGGTGGGTACAATGAGCAGTTCTTC.